Sequencing of this T cell receptor (beta chain) was carried out in a study of cytomegalovirus exposure and HLA in healthy donors. V shed 2 bases and J shed 9 bases, with 5 bases lying between them. CDR3 length: 11 residues. Germline V lookup: CDR1 MDHEN, CDR2 SYDVKM. In regard to this clone: Its antigen is as yet unknown.

General observations from the study: Cytomegalovirus status was reportedly diagnosed by the classifier with high specificity and sensitivity. Earlier analysis found most TCR beta V segments productive about 87% or about 30% of the time.

PCR employed 60 Vbeta and 13 Jbeta primers. As handled by the study authors: Later, an analysis found about 83 million unique TCR beta chains, and 10 million to 11 million of these were shared. Some clones are missing from TCRdb's copy, which holds only in-frame ones; the method was immunoSEQ multiplex PCR. V, J and clone size are those of that table, while D and trimming were read from the DNA. Here the sample spans about 240,000 clones, around 83% being singletons. The clonotype comes from a girl aged 2 to 10 in good health and CMV-seronegative. The specimen was PBMCs. The chain uses TRBV28 and TRBJ1-5; D call uncertain. The CDR3 sequence: CASSLIGPQHF. For the CDR3, the DNA is TGTGCCAGCAGTTTAATCGGGCCCCAGCATTTT.